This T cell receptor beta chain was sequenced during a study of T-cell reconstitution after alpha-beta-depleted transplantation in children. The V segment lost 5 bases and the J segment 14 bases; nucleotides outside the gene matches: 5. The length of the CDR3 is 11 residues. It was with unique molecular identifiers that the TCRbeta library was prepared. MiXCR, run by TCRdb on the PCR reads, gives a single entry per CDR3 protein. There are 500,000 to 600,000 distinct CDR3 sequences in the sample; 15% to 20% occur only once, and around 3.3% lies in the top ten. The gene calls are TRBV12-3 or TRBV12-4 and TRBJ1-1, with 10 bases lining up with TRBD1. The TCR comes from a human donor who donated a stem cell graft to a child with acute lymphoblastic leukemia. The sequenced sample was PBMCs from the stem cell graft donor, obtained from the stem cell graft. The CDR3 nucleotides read TGTGCCAGCAGTCCCGGGACAGGGGACTTCTTT. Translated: CASSPGTGDFF.